This T cell receptor (beta chain) comes out of a study of blood T cell repertoires in COVID-19. Overall study context: Material from acute and convalescent COVID-19 was sourced from the United States, Italy and Spain.

In the authors' workflow: The authors estimated nucleated cell counts from reference gene primer amplification. Clones were sequenced by immunoSEQ multiplex PCR, and TCRdb holds only the in-frame ones, with some missing. D and trimming come from the DNA, and the V and J calls and clone size come from that table. The data contain under 100,000 clones, about four fifths of them singletons. The sequence was collected from a woman aged 60-75 years with acute or convalescent COVID-19. The sample consisted of peripheral blood.

DNA of the CDR3: TGTGCCAGTACCTTGCTACAGGGAACTCAGCCCCAGCATTTT. Its protein product is CASTLLQGTQPQHF. V and J are TRBV19 and TRBJ1-5; TRBD1 might be the D (6 bases). V lost 7 bases and J 6 bases, leaving 16 bases between the germline ends. The CDR3 extends over 14 amino acids. Germline V gene lookup returns CDR1 LNHDA and CDR2 SQIVND (reference sequence).